This T cell receptor (beta chain) was sequenced in a study of cytomegalovirus exposure and HLA in healthy donors. PCR employed 60 Vbeta and 13 Jbeta primers. Libraries were prepared by immunoSEQ multiplex PCR; TCRdb keeps only in-frame clonotypes and omits some of them. The data hold tens of thousands of clones, with more than 55% observed a single time. On this clone: Its antigen is not identified.

The V gene end was trimmed by 4 bases and the J gene end by 9 bases; junction bases not matched to a gene: 9. The CDR3 covers 15 residues. Germline lookup yields CDR1 LGHNA and CDR2 YNFKEQ. Study-level points and caveats: In most subjects, TCR beta sequences reportedly gave accurate predictions of HLA-A and HLA-B alleles. A later analysis linked 15,000 to 20,000 TCR beta sequences to HLA alleles at 0.05 false discovery rate.

This sequence joins TRBV4-2 and TRBJ1-5, with 10 bases fitting TRBD1. Sequencing was performed on PBMCs. This receptor was taken from a boy younger than 18 in good health and CMV-seropositive. CDR3 amino acids: CASSRGQGGVSPQHF. The CDR3, as DNA: TGTGCCAGCAGCCGTGGACAGGGGGGCGTATCGCCCCAGCATTTT.